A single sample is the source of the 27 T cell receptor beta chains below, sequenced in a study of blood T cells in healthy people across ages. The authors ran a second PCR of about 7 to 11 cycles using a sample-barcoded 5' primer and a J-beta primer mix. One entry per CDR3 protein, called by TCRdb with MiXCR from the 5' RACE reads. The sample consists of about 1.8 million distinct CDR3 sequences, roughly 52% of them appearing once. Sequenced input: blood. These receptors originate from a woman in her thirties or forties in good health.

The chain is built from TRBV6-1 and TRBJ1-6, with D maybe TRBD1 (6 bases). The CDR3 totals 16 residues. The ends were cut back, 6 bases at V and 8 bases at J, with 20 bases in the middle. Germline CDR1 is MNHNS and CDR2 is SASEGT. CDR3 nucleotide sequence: TGTGCCAGCAGCGAACGGTCGGGGGGCAACCATTCACCCCTCCACTTT. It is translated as CASSERSGGNHSPLHF.

CDR3: CASSEYGSECRNSNQPQHF. In DNA, the CDR3 is TGTGCCAGCAGTGAATATGGTTCGGAATGTAGGAATAGCAATCAGCCCCAGCATTTT. The chain is built from TRBV25-1 and TRBJ1-5; D is undetermined. From germline, CDR1 is MGHDK and CDR2 SYGVNS. The CDR3 is 19 amino acids. Trimming removed 0 bases from V and 0 bases from J, with 18 bases in between.

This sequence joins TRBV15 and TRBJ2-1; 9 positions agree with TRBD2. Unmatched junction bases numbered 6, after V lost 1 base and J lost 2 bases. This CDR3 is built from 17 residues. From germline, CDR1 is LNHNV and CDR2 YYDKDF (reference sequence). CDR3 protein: CATSRGGRGGPYNEQFF. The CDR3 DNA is TGTGCCACCAGCAGAGGAGGGCGGGGGGGCCCCTACAATGAGCAGTTCTTC.

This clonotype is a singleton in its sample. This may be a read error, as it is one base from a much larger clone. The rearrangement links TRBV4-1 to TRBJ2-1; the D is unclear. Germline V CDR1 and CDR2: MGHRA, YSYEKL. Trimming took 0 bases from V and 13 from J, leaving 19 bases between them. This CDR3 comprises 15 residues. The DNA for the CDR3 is TGCGCCAGCAGCCAAGATGGGCTATCATCGGAGACCCAGTTCTTC. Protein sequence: CASSQDGLSSETQFF.

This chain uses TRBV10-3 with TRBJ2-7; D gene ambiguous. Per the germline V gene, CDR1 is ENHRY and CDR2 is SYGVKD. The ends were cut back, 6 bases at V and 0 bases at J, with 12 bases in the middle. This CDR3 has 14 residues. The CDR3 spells CAIRPVGSSYEQYF. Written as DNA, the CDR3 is TGTGCCATCAGGCCAGTGGGATCCTCCTACGAGCAGTACTTC.

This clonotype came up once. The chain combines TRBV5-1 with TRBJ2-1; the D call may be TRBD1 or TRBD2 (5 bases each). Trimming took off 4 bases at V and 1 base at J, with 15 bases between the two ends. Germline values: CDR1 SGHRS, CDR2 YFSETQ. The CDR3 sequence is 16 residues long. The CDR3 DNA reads TGCGCCAGCAGCCCCGGAGAGGGGATATCCTACAATGAGCAGTTCTTC. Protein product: CASSPGEGISYNEQFF.

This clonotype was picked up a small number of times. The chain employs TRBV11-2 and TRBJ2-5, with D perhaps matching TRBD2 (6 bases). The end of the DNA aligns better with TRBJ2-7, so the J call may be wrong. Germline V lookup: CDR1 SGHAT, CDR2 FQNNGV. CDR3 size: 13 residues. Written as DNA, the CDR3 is TGTGCCAGCAGCTTAGATTTGGAGGGCGAGCAGTACTTC. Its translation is CASSLDLEGEQYF.

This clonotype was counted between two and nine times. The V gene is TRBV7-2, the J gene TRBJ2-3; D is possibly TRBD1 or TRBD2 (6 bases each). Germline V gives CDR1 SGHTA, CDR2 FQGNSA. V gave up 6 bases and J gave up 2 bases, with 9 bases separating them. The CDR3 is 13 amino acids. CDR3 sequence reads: CASRGGPTDTQYF. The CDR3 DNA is TGTGCCAGCAGGGGGGGCCCCACAGATACGCAGTATTTT.

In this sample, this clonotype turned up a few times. The CDR3 DNA follows: TGCGCCAGCTTGAGGGACTCTCCAAACAATGAGCAGTTCTTC. Its translation: CASLRDSPNNEQFF. The V gene is TRBV10-2, the J gene TRBJ2-1, with D tentatively TRBD2 (6 bases). V was cut by 8 bases and J by 5 bases, with 16 bases left in between. Per germline, CDR1 WSHSY and CDR2 SAAADI. This CDR3 comprises 14 residues.

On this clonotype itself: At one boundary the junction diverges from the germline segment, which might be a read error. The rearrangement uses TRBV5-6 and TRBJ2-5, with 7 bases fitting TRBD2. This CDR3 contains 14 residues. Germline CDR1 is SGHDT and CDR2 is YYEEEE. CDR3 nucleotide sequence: TGTGCCAGCAGCCAACGCGGACTAGAGGAGACCCGGTACTTC. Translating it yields CASSQRGLEETRYF.

The CDR3 loop reads CATSDDNKPQHF. CDR3 coding DNA: TGTGCCACCAGTGATGATAACAAGCCCCAGCATTTT. V and J are TRBV24-1 and TRBJ1-5; D unclear. V shed 3 bases and J shed 8 bases, with 7 bases lying between them. CDR3 length: 12 amino acids. The germline V gene has CDR1 KGHDR and CDR2 SFDVKD.

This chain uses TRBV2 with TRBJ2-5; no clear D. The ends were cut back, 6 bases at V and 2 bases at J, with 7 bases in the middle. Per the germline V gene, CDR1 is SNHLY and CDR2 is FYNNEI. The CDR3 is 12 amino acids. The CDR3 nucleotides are TGTGCCAGCAGGGAAAGGCAAGAGACCCAGTACTTC. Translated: CASRERQETQYF.

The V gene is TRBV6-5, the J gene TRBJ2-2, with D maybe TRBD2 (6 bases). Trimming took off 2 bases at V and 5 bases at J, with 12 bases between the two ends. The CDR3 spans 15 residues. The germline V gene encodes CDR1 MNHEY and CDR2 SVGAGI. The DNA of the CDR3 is TGTGCCAGCAGTTACCGACCACTAGCTACCGGGGAGCTGTTTTTT. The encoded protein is CASSYRPLATGELFF.

The CDR3 DNA reads TGTGCCAGCAGCCTAGGAGTAAATCCCACTACTGGCTACACCTTC. Translation gives CASSLGVNPTTGYTF. This chain links TRBV7-9 with TRBJ1-2, with no clear D. V lost 5 bases and J 7 bases, leaving 20 bases between the germline ends. Germline CDR1 SEHNR, CDR2 FQNEAQ (reference sequence). The CDR3 spans 15 residues.

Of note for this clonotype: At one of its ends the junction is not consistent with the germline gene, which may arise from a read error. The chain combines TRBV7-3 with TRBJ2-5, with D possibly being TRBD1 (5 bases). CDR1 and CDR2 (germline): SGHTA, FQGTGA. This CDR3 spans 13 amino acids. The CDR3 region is CTSSLGVGETQYF. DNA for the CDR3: TGTACCAGCAGCTTAGGGGTTGGGGAGACCCAGTACTTC.

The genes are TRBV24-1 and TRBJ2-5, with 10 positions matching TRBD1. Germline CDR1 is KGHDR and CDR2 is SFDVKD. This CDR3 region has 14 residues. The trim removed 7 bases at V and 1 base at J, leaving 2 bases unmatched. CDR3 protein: CATSWTGGQETQYF. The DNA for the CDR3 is TGTGCCACCAGCTGGACAGGGGGCCAAGAGACCCAGTACTTC.

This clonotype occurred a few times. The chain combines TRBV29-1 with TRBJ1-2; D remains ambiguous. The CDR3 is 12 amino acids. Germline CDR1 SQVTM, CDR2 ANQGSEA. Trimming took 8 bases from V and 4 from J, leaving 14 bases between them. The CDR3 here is CSIRESFYGYTF. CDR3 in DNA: TGCAGCATAAGGGAGAGTTTCTATGGCTACACCTTC.

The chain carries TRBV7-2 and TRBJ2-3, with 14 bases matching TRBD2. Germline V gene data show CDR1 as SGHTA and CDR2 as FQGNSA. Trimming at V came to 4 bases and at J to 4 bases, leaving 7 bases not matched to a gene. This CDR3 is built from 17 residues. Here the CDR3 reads CASSSRTSGGRADTQYF. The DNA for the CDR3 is TGTGCCAGCAGCTCACGGACTAGCGGGGGGAGAGCAGATACGCAGTATTTT.

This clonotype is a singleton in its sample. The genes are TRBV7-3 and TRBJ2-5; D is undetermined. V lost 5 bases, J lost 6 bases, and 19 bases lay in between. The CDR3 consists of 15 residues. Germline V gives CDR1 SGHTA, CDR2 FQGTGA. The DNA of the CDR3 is TGTGCCAGCAGCCCTCTCGGGTCACCCTTGAAGACCCAGTACTTC. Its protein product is CASSPLGSPLKTQYF.

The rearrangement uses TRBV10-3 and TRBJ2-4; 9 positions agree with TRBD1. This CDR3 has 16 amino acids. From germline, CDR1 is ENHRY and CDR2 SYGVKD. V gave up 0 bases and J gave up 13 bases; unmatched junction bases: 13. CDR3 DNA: TGTGCCATCAGTGAGTCGGGGACAGGGCCGTTGTACGGGCAGTACTTC. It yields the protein CAISESGTGPLYGQYF.

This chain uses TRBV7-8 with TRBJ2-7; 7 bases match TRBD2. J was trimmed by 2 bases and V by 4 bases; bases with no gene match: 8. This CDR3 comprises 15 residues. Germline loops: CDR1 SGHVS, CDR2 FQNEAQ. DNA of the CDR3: TGTGCCAGCAGCTCACGGGGGGACCTTACCTACGAGCAGTACTTC. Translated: CASSSRGDLTYEQYF.

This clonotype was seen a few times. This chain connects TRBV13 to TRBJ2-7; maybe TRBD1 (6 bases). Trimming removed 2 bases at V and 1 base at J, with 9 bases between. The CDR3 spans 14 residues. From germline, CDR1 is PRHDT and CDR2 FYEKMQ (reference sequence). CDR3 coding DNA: TGTGCCAGCAGCTTACACAGGGTATCCTACGAGCAGTACTTC. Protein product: CASSLHRVSYEQYF.

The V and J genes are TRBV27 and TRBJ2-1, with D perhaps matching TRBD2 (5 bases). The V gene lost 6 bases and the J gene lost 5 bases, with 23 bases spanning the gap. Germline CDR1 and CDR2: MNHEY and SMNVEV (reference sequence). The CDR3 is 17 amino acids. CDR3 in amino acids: CASRSRWSGVIHNEQFF. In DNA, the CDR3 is TGTGCCAGCAGATCACGGTGGTCCGGGGTTATCCACAATGAGCAGTTCTTC.

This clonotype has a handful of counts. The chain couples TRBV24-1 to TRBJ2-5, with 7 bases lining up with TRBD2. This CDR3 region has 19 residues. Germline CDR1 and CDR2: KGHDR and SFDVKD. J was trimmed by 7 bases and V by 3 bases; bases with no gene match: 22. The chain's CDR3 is CATSDPPHGGGGRRSTQYF. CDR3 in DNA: TGTGCCACCAGTGATCCCCCCCACGGTGGCGGGGGAAGGCGATCGACCCAGTACTTC.

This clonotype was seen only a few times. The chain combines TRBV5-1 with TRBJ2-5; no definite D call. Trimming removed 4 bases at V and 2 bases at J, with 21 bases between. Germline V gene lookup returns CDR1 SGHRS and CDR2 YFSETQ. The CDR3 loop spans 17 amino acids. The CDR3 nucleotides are TGCGCCAGCAGCGTAGGTGGCTGGGCCAGGTCACAAGAGACCCAGTACTTC. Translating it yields CASSVGGWARSQETQYF.

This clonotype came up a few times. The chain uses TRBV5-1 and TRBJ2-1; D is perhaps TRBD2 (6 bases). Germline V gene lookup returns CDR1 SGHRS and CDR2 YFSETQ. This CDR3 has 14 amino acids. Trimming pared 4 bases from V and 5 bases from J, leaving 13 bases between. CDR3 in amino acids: CASSTRGVNNEQFF. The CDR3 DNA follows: TGCGCCAGCAGCACCCGCGGGGTTAACAATGAGCAGTTCTTC. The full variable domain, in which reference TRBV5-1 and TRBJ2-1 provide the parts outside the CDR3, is KAGVTQTPRYLIKTRGQQVTLSCSPISGHRSVSWYQQTPGQGLQFLFEYFSETQRNKGNFPGRFSGRQFSNSRSEMNVSTLELGDSALYLCASSTRGVNNEQFFGPGTRLTVL.

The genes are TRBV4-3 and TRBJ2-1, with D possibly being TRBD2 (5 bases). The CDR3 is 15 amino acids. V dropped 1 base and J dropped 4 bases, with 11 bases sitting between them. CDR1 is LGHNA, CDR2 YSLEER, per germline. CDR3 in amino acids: CASSQGLTVYNEQFF. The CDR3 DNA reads TGCGCCAGCAGCCAAGGACTAACGGTTTACAATGAGCAGTTCTTC.